This T cell receptor beta chain was sequenced during a study of shared clonotypes between healthy human individuals. Study in general: Donor composition was a couple of women and three men, aged 18 to 49.

The donors, healthy adults who were HIV-negative, had experienced no recent acute infections or vaccinations. Profiled with immunoSEQ multiplex PCR; TCRdb holds only in-frame clones, not every one. The data contain approximately 620,000 clones, more than 95% of them singletons. V was pared by 4 bases and J by 0 bases, with 11 bases between. This CDR3 contains 15 residues. CDR1 is SGHRS, CDR2 YFSETQ, per germline. Points from the study as a whole: Estimated richness was generally greater in naive than memory subsets.

As regards this clone: Its cognate antigen is unknown.

The sequence derives from a woman aged 25 to 39 in good health. The chain carries TRBV5-1 and TRBJ1-3; weak D call: TRBD1 (5 bases). Input material: naive CD4+ T cells sorted from blood. Specified subset: CD45RA+ positively selected. Here the CDR3 DNA reads TGCGCCAGCAGCCAGGGACCGGGCTCTGGAAACACCATATATTTT. Translation: CASSQGPGSGNTIYF.